This T cell receptor (beta chain) was found in a study of blood T cell repertoires in COVID-19. Whole-study context: The United States, Italy and Spain provided the acute and convalescent COVID-19 samples. T cells, B-cell-depleted T cells, or PBMCs supplied cDNA or gDNA.

In the original processing: Amplification with reference gene primers provided the estimates of nucleated cell counts. Sequenced by immunoSEQ multiplex PCR; TCRdb stores in-frame clones only, minus some. From that table come the V and J calls and clone size; the DNA was used to work out D and trimming. The table shows about 230,000 clones, with 65% to 90% occurring only once. Sample: peripheral blood. This clonotype was obtained from a man in his forties or fifties who had recovered from COVID-19.

DNA for the CDR3: TGTGCCAGCAGGGGACAGGGGAACGGTGGTGGCTACACCTTC. Translation gives CASRGQGNGGGYTF. The V and J genes are TRBV5-4 and TRBJ1-2; 10 nucleotides line up with TRBD1. V lost 5 bases to trimming and J lost 7 bases; unmatched junction nucleotides: 8. CDR3 length: 14 amino acids. Germline V gene lookup returns CDR1 SGHNT and CDR2 YYREEE (reference sequence).